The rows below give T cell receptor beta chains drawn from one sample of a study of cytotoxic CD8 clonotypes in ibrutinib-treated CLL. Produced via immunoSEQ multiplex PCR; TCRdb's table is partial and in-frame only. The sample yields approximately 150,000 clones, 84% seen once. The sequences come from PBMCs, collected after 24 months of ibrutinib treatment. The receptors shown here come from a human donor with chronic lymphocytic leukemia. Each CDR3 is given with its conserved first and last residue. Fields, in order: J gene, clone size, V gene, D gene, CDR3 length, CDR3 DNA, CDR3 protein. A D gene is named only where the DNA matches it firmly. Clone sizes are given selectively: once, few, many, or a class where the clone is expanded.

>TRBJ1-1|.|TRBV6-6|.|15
TGTGCCAGCAGCCGTCCGGGGGAAGGAGGGACTGAAGCTTTCTTT
CASSRPGEGGTEAFF
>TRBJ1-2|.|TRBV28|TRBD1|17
TGTGCCAGCAGGTCAGCCGGGACAGAAGTTACAAACTATGGCTACACCTTC
CASRSAGTEVTNYGYTF
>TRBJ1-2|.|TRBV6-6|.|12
TGTGCCAGCACCCAATGGATGGATGGCTACACCTTC
CASTQWMDGYTF
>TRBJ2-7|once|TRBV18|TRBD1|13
TGTGCCAGCTCACCAAACAGGGGGGTCGAGCAGTACTTC
CASSPNRGVEQYF
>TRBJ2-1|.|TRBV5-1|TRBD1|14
TGCGCCAGCAGCTTGGTGACAGGGAACAATGAGCAGTTCTTC
CASSLVTGNNEQFF
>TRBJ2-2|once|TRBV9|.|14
TGTGCCAGCAGCGTCGCCGAACGGCCGAGGGAGCTGTTTTTT
CASSVAERPRELFF
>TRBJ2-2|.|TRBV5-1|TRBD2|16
TGCGCCAGCAGCCTAGGGACTAGCGGGAACACCGGGGAGCTGTTTTTT
CASSLGTSGNTGELFF
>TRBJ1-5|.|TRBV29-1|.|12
TGCAGCGTTGCCACAGGTGATCAGCCCCAGCATTTT
CSVATGDQPQHF
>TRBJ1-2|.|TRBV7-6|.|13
TGTGCCAGCAGTCACGCCGGGACAACCGTCTACACCTTC
CASSHAGTTVYTF
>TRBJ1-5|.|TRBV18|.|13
TGTGCCAGCTCACCATCGCAGAATCAGCCCCAGCATTTT
CASSPSQNQPQHF
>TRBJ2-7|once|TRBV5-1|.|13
TGCGCCAGCAGCTTCATAAGCAACTACGAGCAGTACTTC
CASSFISNYEQYF
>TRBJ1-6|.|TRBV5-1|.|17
TGCGCCAGCAGCCCTATGGGGGGGAGCTCCTATAATTCACCCCTCCACTTT
CASSPMGGSSYNSPLHF
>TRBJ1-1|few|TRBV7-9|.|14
TGTGCCAGCAGCCTGCAGGGTAGGGTCACTGAAGCTTTCTTT
CASSLQGRVTEAFF
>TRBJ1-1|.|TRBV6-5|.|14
TGTGCCAGCAGTTGGGGGGCTAGGAGCACTGAAGCTTTCTTT
CASSWGARSTEAFF
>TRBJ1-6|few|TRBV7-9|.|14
TGTGCCAGCAGCTTAGATGGGAAGGAGGCACCCCTCCACTTT
CASSLDGKEAPLHF
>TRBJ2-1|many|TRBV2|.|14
TGTGCCAGCAGCCTAACCGGACAGTACAATGAGCAGTTCTTC
CASSLTGQYNEQFF
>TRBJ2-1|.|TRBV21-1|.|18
TGTGCCAGCAGCAAATGTACCTTGACTAGCGGAATCAACAATGAGCAGTTCTTC
CASSKCTLTSGINNEQFF
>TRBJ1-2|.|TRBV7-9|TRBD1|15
TGTGCCAGCAGCTCCGGGTTAGGCCAGGGGGATGGCTACACCTTC
CASSSGLGQGDGYTF
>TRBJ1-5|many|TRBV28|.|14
TGTGCCAGCAGTTTAGGATTCGGGAATCAGCCCCAGCATTTT
CASSLGFGNQPQHF
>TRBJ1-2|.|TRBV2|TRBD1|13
TGTGCCAGCTCGACAGGGGCTAACTATGGCTACACCTTC
CASSTGANYGYTF
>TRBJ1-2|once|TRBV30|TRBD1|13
TGTGCCTGGGCCGGACAGGGAGGATATGGCTACACCTTC
CAWAGQGGYGYTF
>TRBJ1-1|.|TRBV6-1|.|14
TGTGCCAGCAGTGAAGTGGACGCTGGCACTGAAGCTTTCTTT
CASSEVDAGTEAFF
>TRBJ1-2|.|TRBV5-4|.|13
TGTGCCAGCAGCTTGGTCTCGAGTTATGGCTACACCTTC
CASSLVSSYGYTF
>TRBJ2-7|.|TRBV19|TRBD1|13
TGTGCCAGTAGCTCGGGACAGGGGTACGAGCAGTACTTC
CASSSGQGYEQYF
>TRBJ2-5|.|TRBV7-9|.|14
TGTGCCAGCAGCTTAATGCCAGTCCAAGAGACCCAGTACTTC
CASSLMPVQETQYF
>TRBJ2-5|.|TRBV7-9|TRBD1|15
TGTGCCAGCAGCGATCCGGGACAGGGTTGGGAGACCCAGTACTTC
CASSDPGQGWETQYF
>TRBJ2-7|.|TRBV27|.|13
TGTGCCAGCAGTACCGGGACCCCCTACGAGCAGTACTTC
CASSTGTPYEQYF
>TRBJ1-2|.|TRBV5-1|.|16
TGCGCCAGCAGCTTGGATCTAGGGGAACTGAACTATGGCTACACCTTC
CASSLDLGELNYGYTF
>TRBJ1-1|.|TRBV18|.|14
TGTGCCAGCTCACCACCAAATATGAACACTGAAGCTTTCTTT
CASSPPNMNTEAFF
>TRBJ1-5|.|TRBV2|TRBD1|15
TGTGCCAGCAGCGGTCCGGGACAGGGGTATCAGCCCCAGCATTTT
CASSGPGQGYQPQHF
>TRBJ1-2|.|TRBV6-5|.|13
TGTGCCAGCAGCCGCGGAGCAGAAGGTGGCTACACCTTC
CASSRGAEGGYTF
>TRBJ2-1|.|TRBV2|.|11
TGTGCCAGCAGCTCTCTGCCGGGAGTATTCTTC
CASSSLPGVFF
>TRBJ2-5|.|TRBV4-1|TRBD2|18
TGCGCCAGCAGCCAAGATCCCAATCTAGCGGGAGGCCAAGAGACCCAGTACTTC
CASSQDPNLAGGQETQYF
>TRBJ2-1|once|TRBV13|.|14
TGTGCCAGCAGCGTACAGGGTTGGAGGAGTGAGCAGTTCTTC
CASSVQGWRSEQFF
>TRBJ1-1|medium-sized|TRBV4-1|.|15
TGCGCCAGCAGCCAAGAAAGTCAGGCGAACACTGAAGCTTTCTTT
CASSQESQANTEAFF
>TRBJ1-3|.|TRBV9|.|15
TGTGCCAGCAGCGCCGACCGAGACTCTGGAAACACCATATATTTT
CASSADRDSGNTIYF
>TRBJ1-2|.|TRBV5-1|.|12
TGCGCCAGCAGCTTGACAGGGAATGGCTACACCTTC
CASSLTGNGYTF
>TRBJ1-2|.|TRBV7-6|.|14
TGTGCCAGCAGCCCTAGAATCGGTTCCTATGGCTACACCTTC
CASSPRIGSYGYTF
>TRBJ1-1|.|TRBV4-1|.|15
TGCGCCAGCAGCCAAAGGGGTCGGTGGGACACTGAAGCTTTCTTT
CASSQRGRWDTEAFF
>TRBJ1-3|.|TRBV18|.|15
TGTGCCAGCTCACCGGTAGGGGCGGAGGGAAACACCATATATTTT
CASSPVGAEGNTIYF
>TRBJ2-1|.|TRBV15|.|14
TGTGCCACCAGCAGAGCGGATTCCTACAATGAGCAGTTCTTC
CATSRADSYNEQFF